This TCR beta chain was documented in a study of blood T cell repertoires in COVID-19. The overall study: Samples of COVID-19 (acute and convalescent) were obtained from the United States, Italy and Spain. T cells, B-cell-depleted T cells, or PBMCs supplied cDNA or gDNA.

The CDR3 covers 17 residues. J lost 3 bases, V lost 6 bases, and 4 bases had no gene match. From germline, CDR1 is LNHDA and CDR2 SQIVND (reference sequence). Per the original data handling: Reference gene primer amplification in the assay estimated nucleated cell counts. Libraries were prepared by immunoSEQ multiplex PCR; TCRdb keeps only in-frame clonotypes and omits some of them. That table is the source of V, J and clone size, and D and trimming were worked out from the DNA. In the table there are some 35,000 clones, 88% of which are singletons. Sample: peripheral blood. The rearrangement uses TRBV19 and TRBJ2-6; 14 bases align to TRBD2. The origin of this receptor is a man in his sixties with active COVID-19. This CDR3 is CASRPTSGRDGANVLTF. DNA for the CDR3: TGTGCCAGTAGGCCGACTAGCGGGAGGGATGGGGCCAACGTCCTGACTTTC.